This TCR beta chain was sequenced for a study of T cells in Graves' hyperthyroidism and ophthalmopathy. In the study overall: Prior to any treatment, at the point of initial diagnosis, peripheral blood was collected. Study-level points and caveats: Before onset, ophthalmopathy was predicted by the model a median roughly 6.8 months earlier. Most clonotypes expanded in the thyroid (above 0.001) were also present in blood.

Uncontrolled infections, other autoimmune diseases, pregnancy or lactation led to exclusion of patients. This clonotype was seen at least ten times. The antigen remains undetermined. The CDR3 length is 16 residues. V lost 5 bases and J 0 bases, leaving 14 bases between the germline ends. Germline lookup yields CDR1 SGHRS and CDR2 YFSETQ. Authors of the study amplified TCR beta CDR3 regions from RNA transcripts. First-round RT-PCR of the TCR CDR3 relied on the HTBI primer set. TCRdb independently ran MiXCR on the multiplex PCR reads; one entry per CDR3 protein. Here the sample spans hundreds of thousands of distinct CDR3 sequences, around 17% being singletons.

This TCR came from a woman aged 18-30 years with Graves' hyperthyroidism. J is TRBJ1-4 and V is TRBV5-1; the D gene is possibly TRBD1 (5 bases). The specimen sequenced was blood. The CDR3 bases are TGCGCCAGCAGTTCGGGACTCTCGGCAACTAATGAAAAACTGTTTTTT. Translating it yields CASSSGLSATNEKLFF.